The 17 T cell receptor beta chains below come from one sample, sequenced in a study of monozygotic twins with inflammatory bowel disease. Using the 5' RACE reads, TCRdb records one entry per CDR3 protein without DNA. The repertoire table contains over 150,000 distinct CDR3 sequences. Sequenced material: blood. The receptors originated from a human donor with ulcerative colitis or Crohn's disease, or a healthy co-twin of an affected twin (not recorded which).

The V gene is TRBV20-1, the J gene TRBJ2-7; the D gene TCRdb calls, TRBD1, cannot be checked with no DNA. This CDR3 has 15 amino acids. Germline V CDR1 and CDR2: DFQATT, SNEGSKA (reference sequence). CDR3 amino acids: CSARDPGQGSYEQYF.

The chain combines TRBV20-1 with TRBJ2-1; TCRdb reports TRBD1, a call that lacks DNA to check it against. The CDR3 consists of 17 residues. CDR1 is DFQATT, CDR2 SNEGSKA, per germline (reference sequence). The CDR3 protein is CSARERPGQWDYNEQFF.

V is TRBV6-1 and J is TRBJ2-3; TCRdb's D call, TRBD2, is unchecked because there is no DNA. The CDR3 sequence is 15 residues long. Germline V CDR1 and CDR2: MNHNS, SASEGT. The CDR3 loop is CASTGLAGGTDTQYF.

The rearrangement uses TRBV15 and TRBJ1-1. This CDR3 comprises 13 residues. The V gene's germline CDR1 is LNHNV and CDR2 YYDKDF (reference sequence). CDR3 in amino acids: CATSREENTEAFF.

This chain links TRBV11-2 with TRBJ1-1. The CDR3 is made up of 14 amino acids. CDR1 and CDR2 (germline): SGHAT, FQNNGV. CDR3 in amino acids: CASSLSQGGTEAFF.

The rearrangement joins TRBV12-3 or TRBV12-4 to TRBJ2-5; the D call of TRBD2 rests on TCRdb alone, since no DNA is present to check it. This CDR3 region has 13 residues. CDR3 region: CASCGSHRETQYF.

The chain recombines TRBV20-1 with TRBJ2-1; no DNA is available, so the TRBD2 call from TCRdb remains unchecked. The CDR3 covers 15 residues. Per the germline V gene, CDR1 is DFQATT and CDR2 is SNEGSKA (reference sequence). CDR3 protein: CSLWGGRTSYNEQFF.

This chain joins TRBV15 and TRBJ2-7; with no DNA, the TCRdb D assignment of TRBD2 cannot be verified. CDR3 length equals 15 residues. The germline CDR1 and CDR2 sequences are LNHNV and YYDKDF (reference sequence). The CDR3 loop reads CATSSYGTSSYEQYF.

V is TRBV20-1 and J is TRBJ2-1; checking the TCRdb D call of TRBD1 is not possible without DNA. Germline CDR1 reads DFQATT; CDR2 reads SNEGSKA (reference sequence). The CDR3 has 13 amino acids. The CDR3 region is CSAAPPGGNEQFF.

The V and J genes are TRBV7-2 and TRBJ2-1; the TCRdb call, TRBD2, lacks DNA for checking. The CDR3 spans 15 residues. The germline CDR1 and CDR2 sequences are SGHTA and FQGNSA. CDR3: CASSLVGRGYNEQFF.

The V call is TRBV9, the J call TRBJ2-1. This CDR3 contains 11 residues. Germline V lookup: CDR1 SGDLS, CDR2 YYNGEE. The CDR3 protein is CASSIEDEQFF.

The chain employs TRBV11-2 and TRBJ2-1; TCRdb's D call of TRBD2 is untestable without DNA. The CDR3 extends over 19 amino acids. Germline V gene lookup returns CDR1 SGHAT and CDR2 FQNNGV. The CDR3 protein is CASRLNGRGRAYGYNEQFF. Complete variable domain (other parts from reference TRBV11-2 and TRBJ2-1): EAGVAQSPRYKIIEKRQSVAFWCNPISGHATLYWYQQILGQGPKLLIQFQNNGVVDDSQLPKDRFSAERLKGVDSTLKIQPAKLEDSAVYLCASRLNGRGRAYGYNEQFFGPGTRLTVL.

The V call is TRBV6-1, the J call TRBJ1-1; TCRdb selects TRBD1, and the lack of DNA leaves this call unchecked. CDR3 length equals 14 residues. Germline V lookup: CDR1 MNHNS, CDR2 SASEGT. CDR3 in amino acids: CASTLTGWDTEAFF.

The CDR3 is CASSPTGGDTEAFF. The rearrangement uses TRBV18 and TRBJ1-1. Germline loops: CDR1 KGHSH, CDR2 LQKENI. The CDR3 has 14 residues.

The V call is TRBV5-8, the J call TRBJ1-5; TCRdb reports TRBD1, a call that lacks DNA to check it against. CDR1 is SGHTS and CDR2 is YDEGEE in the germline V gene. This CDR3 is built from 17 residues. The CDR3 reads CASSSALQGRGNQPQHF. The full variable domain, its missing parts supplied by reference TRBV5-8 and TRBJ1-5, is EAGVTQSPTHLIKTRGQQATLRCSPISGHTSVYWYQQALGLGLQFLLWYDEGEERNRGNFPPRFSGRQFPNYSSELNVNALELEDSALYLCASSSALQGRGNQPQHFGDGTRLSIL.

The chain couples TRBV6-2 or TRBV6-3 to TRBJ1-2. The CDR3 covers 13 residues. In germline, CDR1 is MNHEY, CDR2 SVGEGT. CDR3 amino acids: CASSYSASFGYTF.

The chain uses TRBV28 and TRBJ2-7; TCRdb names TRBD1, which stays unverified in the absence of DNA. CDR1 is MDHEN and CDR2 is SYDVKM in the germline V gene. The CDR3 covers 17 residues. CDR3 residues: CASSPLGGWSRPYEQYF.